The 24 T cell receptor beta chains listed next were all sequenced from one sample in a study of OX40 agonist ivuxolimab in advanced cancers. The data were produced by immunoSEQ multiplex PCR, yet TCRdb's version contains in-frame clones alone and is incomplete. The repertoire has 55,000 to 70,000 clones, around four fifths of them found once; the top ten carry 3.5% to 4%. Specimen: CD4+ or CD8+ T cells sorted from blood, collected in a trial of the OX40 agonist ivuxolimab. These receptors were taken from an adult with an advanced solid tumor such as melanoma, head and neck, liver or kidney cancer.

The chain couples TRBV19 to TRBJ1-5; unclear D gene. The V gene's germline CDR1 is LNHDA and CDR2 SQIVND (reference sequence). V lost 6 bases to trimming and J lost 0 bases, with 9 bases between them. The CDR3 is 14 residues long. The CDR3 sequence is CASRRIYSNQPQHF. For the CDR3, the DNA is TGTGCCAGTAGGAGGATCTATAGCAATCAGCCCCAGCATTTT.

This CDR3 is CASSSPIWDAGSSYEQYF. CDR3 nucleotide sequence: TGTGCCAGCAGCTCGCCCATATGGGACGCGGGCAGCTCCTACGAGCAGTACTTC. The chain couples TRBV7-9 to TRBJ2-7, with D perhaps TRBD1 or TRBD2 (5 bases each). The CDR3 covers 18 residues. The germline V gene encodes CDR1 SEHNR and CDR2 FQNEAQ (reference sequence). Trimming took off 4 bases at V and 0 bases at J, with 22 bases between the two ends.

The genes are TRBV14 and TRBJ2-3; D is unresolved. Trimming stripped 2 bases from V and 5 bases from J, with 11 bases between. Per germline, CDR1 SGHDN and CDR2 FVKESK. CDR3 length: 14 amino acids. DNA of the CDR3: TGTGCCAGCAGCCAATTCATCCTCGAAGATACGCAGTATTTT. Amino acids: CASSQFILEDTQYF.

This sequence joins TRBV27 and TRBJ2-7; 7 positions agree with TRBD1. Germline V CDR1 and CDR2: MNHEY, SMNVEV (reference sequence). This CDR3 has 15 amino acids. The V segment lost 8 bases and the J segment 3 bases; nucleotides outside the gene matches: 13. The CDR3 region is CASGAPLDRHYEQYF. The CDR3 DNA follows: TGTGCCAGCGGAGCCCCCCTGGACAGGCACTACGAGCAGTACTTC.

J is TRBJ1-4 and V is TRBV28; D is possibly TRBD1 (6 bases). Trimming took 6 bases from V and 4 from J, leaving 9 bases between them. The CDR3 consists of 13 residues. CDR1 and CDR2 (germline): MDHEN, SYDVKM. The CDR3 DNA is TGTGCCAGCAGCGGGGGCATTAATGAAAAACTGTTTTTT. It encodes CASSGGINEKLFF.

The V gene is TRBV28, the J gene TRBJ2-5; 12 bases match TRBD2. With 7 bases clipped from V and 5 bases from J, the junction kept 8 bases outside the gene matches. The CDR3 is made up of 15 amino acids. Germline CDR1 MDHEN, CDR2 SYDVKM. CDR3 region: CASTSLAGGGETQYF. The DNA for the CDR3 is TGTGCCAGCACCTCCCTAGCGGGAGGGGGGGAGACCCAGTACTTC.

The table lists this clone with a few counts. The gene calls are TRBV19 and TRBJ2-3, with TRBD2 matching 8 bases. The V and J ends lost 7 bases and 2 bases, in that order; junction bases with no gene match: 5. The CDR3 is 14 residues long. CDR1 and CDR2 from the germline V gene are LNHDA and SQIVND (reference sequence). CDR3 DNA: TGTGCCAGTACCGTTAGCGGGGCCACAGATACGCAGTATTTT. It encodes CASTVSGATDTQYF.

The chain carries TRBV6-1 and TRBJ1-2; D gene ambiguous. Trimming removed 3 bases at V and 6 bases at J, with 8 bases between. The CDR3 runs 12 residues. Germline V CDR1 and CDR2: MNHNS, SASEGT. The CDR3 nucleotides read TGTGCCAGCAGTGATGGCGGAGATGGCTACACCTTC. Translation: CASSDGGDGYTF.

The CDR3 sequence is CASSPPRTGYGYTF. CDR3 coding DNA: TGTGCCAGCAGTCCCCCCAGGACAGGGTATGGCTACACCTTC. The chain is built from TRBV28 and TRBJ1-2, with 8 bases identical to TRBD1. V lost 5 bases, J lost 5 bases, and 7 bases stayed unmatched. Germline V gene lookup returns CDR1 MDHEN and CDR2 SYDVKM. The CDR3 is 14 amino acids.

This clone was seen more than once but under ten times. The chain uses TRBV5-1 and TRBJ2-5; no definite D call. CDR1 is SGHRS and CDR2 is YFSETQ in the germline V gene. Trimming took 2 bases from V and 1 from J, leaving 0 bases between them. This CDR3 region has 11 residues. Written as DNA, the CDR3 is TGCGCCAGCAGCTTCCAAGAGACCCAGTACTTC. Its protein product is CASSFQETQYF. Looking up the rest from reference TRBV5-1 and TRBJ2-5 gives the full variable domain: KAGVTQTPRYLIKTRGQQVTLSCSPISGHRSVSWYQQTPGQGLQFLFEYFSETQRNKGNFPGRFSGRQFSNSRSEMNVSTLELGDSALYLCASSFQETQYFGPGTRLLVL.

The chain has TRBV9 and TRBJ2-1; possible D gene TRBD2, 5 bases. The CDR3 has 14 residues. The V end was cut by 3 bases, the J end by 7 bases, with 14 bases between. Germline CDR1 SGDLS, CDR2 YYNGEE. CDR3 region: CASSAGIGSNEQFF. Here the CDR3 DNA reads TGTGCCAGCAGCGCGGGGATCGGCAGTAATGAGCAGTTCTTC.

The gene calls are TRBV28 and TRBJ2-2; 13 bases align to TRBD2. The CDR3 loop spans 18 amino acids. Germline CDR1 reads MDHEN; CDR2 reads SYDVKM. Losses at the gene ends were 1 base for V and 3 bases for J; bases not matched to a gene: 5. CDR3 coding DNA: TGTGCCAGCAGTTTATCAACTAGCGGGAGGGAGGACACCGGGGAGCTGTTTTTT. This sequence encodes CASSLSTSGREDTGELFF. Full variable domain (outside the CDR3, taken from reference TRBV28 and TRBJ2-2): DVKVTQSSRYLVKRTGEKVFLECVQDMDHENMFWYRQDPGLGLRLIYFSYDVKMKEKGDIPEGYSVSREKKERFSLILESASTNQTSMYLCASSLSTSGREDTGELFFGEGSRLTVL.

The J gene is TRBJ1-2, the V gene TRBV5-1; D not certain. This CDR3 comprises 15 residues. V was trimmed by 1 base and J by 0 bases, leaving 10 bases between them. CDR1 and CDR2 from the germline V gene are SGHRS and YFSETQ. In DNA, the CDR3 is TGCGCCAGCAGCTTGAGGCTCGGACCTAACTATGGCTACACCTTC. It specifies CASSLRLGPNYGYTF.

V is TRBV5-5 and J is TRBJ1-2; no firm D call. The CDR3 totals 14 residues. Germline CDR1 and CDR2: SGHKS and YYEKEE (reference sequence). Trimming removed 0 bases at V and 5 bases at J, with 11 bases between. CDR3 nucleotide sequence: TGTGCCAGCAGCTTGGCCTTTGAAGTGTATGGCTACACCTTC. Translated, it gives CASSLAFEVYGYTF.

This chain links TRBV19 with TRBJ1-1; D is uncertain. V lost 2 bases and J 3 bases, leaving 16 bases between the germline ends. CDR3 size: 16 residues. Germline CDR1 LNHDA, CDR2 SQIVND (reference sequence). This CDR3 reads CASSIKGGLTDTEAFF. As DNA, the CDR3 is TGTGCCAGTAGTATAAAGGGCGGCCTTACGGACACTGAAGCTTTCTTT. Together with reference TRBV19 and TRBJ1-1, the CDR3 gives the full variable domain: DGGITQSPKYLFRKEGQNVTLSCEQNLNHDAMYWYRQDPGQGLRLIYYSQIVNDFQKGDIAEGYSVSREKKESFPLTVTSAQKNPTAFYLCASSIKGGLTDTEAFFGQGTRLTVV.

The rearrangement links TRBV7-2 to TRBJ2-7; D may match TRBD1 or TRBD2 (6 bases each). The CDR3 is made up of 14 amino acids. Germline assignment: CDR1 SGHTA and CDR2 FQGNSA. The V end was cut by 5 bases, the J end by 2 bases, with 13 bases between. CDR3 nucleotide sequence: TGTGCCAGCAGCCGACAGGAGGGGACCTACGAGCAGTACTTC. Encoded protein: CASSRQEGTYEQYF.

The chain is built from TRBV6-6 and TRBJ2-7; unclear D gene. Trimming left V 0 bases short and J 7 bases short, with 16 bases between. The CDR3 covers 15 residues. Germline V lookup: CDR1 MNHNY, CDR2 SVGAGI (reference sequence). CDR3 region: CASSYSEEPIEEQYF. CDR3 bases: TGTGCCAGCAGTTACTCAGAGGAGCCTATTGAAGAGCAGTACTTC.

V gene TRBV28 combines with J gene TRBJ2-1; D tentatively fits TRBD1 or TRBD2 (6 bases each). The V and J ends lost 2 bases and 1 base respectively, with 9 bases between them. In germline, CDR1 is MDHEN, CDR2 SYDVKM. The CDR3 is 15 amino acids. CDR3 sequence reads: CASSLGGQSYNEQFF. CDR3 in DNA: TGTGCCAGCAGTTTAGGGGGGCAGTCCTACAATGAGCAGTTCTTC. The entire variable domain, with the rest obtained from reference TRBV28 and TRBJ2-1, is as follows: DVKVTQSSRYLVKRTGEKVFLECVQDMDHENMFWYRQDPGLGLRLIYFSYDVKMKEKGDIPEGYSVSREKKERFSLILESASTNQTSMYLCASSLGGQSYNEQFFGPGTRLTVL.

The J gene is TRBJ2-3, the V gene TRBV25-1; the D is unclear. Trimming removed 6 bases from V and 1 base from J, with 8 bases in between. The CDR3 is 13 residues long. CDR1 MGHDK and CDR2 SYGVNS come from the germline V gene. CDR3 protein: CASRSAGTDTQYF. The CDR3 nucleotides are TGTGCCAGCAGGTCGGCGGGCACAGATACGCAGTATTTT.

For the CDR3, the DNA is TGTGCCAGCAGCCTAATGACAGGGGGTGATTCACCCCTCCACTTT. Translation gives CASSLMTGGDSPLHF. The chain is built from TRBV11-2 and TRBJ1-6; 9 nucleotides line up with TRBD1. The CDR3 consists of 15 residues. The J segment lost 8 bases and the V segment lost 5 bases, leaving 7 bases of the junction unmatched. From germline, CDR1 is SGHAT and CDR2 FQNNGV.

Details on this clone: This sample also contains other DNA sequences that code for the same CDR3. The chain employs TRBV28 and TRBJ2-3, with D perhaps TRBD2 (5 bases). CDR3 length equals 12 residues. Deletions cut 3 bases from V and 8 bases from J, with 9 bases between. Germline V gene lookup returns CDR1 MDHEN and CDR2 SYDVKM. The DNA of the CDR3 is TGTGCCAGCAGTTTGGTTGGGAGTACGCAGTATTTT. It yields the protein CASSLVGSTQYF.

The rearrangement joins TRBV13 to TRBJ2-7, with D tentatively TRBD2 (6 bases). Germline values: CDR1 PRHDT, CDR2 FYEKMQ (reference sequence). The CDR3 consists of 15 residues. V dropped 4 bases and J dropped 6 bases, with 19 bases sitting between them. CDR3 DNA sequence: TGTGCCAGCAGCTCATTAGAGGAGAGGGGAGGCGAGCAGTACTTC. It translates to CASSSLEERGGEQYF.

The chain links TRBV4-3 to TRBJ2-7, with TRBD2 matching over 9 bases. Per germline, CDR1 LGHNA and CDR2 YSLEER. The CDR3 length is 18 residues. The V gene end was trimmed by 0 bases and the J gene end by 0 bases; junction bases not matched to a gene: 9. CDR3 in DNA: TGCGCCAGCAGCCAAGATCGGTCACTAGCGGGCCTCTCCTACGAGCAGTACTTC. This codes for CASSQDRSLAGLSYEQYF.

J is TRBJ2-2 and V is TRBV28; D call uncertain. V was pared by 2 bases and J by 4 bases, with 17 bases between. This CDR3 spans 17 amino acids. The germline gives CDR1 MDHEN, CDR2 SYDVKM. CDR3 sequence (DNA): TGTGCCAGCAGTTTAAAGTCGGTCACCGGTGGCACCGGGGAGCTGTTTTTT. Its translation is CASSLKSVTGGTGELFF.